This T cell receptor beta chain comes out of a study of T cells in Graves' hyperthyroidism and ophthalmopathy. The wider study: The initial diagnosis was the point when peripheral blood was collected, ahead of any treatment.

Overall study results and limits: A model of 13 V-J features distinguished ophthalmopathy from stable hyperthyroidism. Most clonotypes expanded in the thyroid (above 0.001) were also present in blood.

Regarding this clonotype: Its antigen is unknown.

V was clipped by 1 base and J by 0 bases, with 12 bases between them. CDR1 is SGHDN and CDR2 is FVKESK in the germline V gene. The CDR3 has 16 residues. Amplified TCR beta CDR3 regions derived from RNA transcripts. HTBI primers were the set used in a first-round RT-PCR of the TCR CDR3. TCRdb re-called the multiplex PCR reads with MiXCR, one entry per CDR3 protein. The profile covers fewer than 800,000 distinct CDR3 sequences, with roughly 15% appearing a single time and roughly 8% taken by the ten largest. The sample taken for sequencing was blood. This chain joins TRBV14 and TRBJ1-1; no definite D call. This TCR was sampled from a young man with Graves' hyperthyroidism. The CDR3 spells CASSQVGFGMNTEAFF. CDR3 in DNA: TGTGCCAGCAGCCAAGTGGGTTTTGGAATGAACACTGAAGCTTTCTTT.